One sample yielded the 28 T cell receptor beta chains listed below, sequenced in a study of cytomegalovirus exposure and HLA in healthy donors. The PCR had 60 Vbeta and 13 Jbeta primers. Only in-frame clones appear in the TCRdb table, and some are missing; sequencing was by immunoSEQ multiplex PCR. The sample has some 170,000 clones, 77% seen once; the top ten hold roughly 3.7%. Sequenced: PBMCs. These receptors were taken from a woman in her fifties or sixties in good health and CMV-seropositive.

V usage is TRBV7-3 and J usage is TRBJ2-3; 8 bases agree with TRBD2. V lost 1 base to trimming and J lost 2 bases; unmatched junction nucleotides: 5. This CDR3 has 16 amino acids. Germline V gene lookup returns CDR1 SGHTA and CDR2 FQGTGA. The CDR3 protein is CASSLRHGRATDTQYF. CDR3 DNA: TGTGCCAGCAGCTTAAGGCACGGGAGGGCCACAGATACGCAGTATTTT. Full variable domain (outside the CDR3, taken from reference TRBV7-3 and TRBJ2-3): GAGVSQTPSNKVTEKGKYVELRCDPISGHTALYWYRQSLGQGPEFLIYFQGTGAADDSGLPNDRFFAVRPEGSVSTLKIQRTERGDSAVYLCASSLRHGRATDTQYFGPGTRLTVL.

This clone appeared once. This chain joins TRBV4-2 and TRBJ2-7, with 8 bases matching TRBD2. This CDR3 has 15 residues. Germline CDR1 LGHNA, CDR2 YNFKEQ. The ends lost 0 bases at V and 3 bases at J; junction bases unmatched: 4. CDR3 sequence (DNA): TGTGCCAGCAGCCAAGATGTTAGCGGGGTCTACGAGCAGTACTTC. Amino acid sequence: CASSQDVSGVYEQYF.

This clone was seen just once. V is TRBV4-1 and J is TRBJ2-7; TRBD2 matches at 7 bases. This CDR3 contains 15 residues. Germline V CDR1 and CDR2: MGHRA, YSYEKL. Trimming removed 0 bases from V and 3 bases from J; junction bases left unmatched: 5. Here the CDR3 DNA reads TGCGCCAGCAGCCAAGAATCTAGCGGTGTCTACGAGCAGTACTTC. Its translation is CASSQESSGVYEQYF.

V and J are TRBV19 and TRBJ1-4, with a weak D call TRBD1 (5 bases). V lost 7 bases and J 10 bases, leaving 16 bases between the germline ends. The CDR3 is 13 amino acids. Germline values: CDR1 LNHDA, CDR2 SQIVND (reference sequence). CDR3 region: CASNPGTPGKLFF. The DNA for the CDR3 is TGTGCCAGTAACCCAGGGACTCCCGGAAAACTGTTTTTT.

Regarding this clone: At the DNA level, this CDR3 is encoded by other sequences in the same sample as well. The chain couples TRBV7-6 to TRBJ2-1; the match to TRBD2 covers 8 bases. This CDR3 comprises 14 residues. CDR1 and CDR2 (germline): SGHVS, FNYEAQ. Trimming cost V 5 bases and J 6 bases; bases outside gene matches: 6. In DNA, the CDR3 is TGTGCCAGCAGCCTGGCGGGAGGTATCAATGAGCAGTTCTTC. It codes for CASSLAGGINEQFF.

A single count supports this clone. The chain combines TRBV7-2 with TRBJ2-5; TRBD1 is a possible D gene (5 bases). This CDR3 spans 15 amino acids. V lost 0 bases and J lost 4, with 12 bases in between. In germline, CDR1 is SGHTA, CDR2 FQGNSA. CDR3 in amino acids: CASSLAPGQGETQYF. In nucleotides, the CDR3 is TGTGCCAGCAGCTTAGCGCCGGGCCAGGGAGAGACCCAGTACTTC. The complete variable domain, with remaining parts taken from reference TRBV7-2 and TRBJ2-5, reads GAGVSQSPSNKVTEKGKDVELRCDPISGHTALYWYRQSLGQGLEFLIYFQGNSAPDKSGLPSDRFSAERTGGSVSTLTIQRTQQEDSAVYLCASSLAPGQGETQYFGPGTRLLVL.

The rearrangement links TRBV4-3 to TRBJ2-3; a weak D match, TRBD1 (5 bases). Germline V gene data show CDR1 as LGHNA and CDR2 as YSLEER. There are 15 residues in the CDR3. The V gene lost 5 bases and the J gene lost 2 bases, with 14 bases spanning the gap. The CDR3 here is CASSLNEGATDTQYF. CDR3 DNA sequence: TGCGCCAGCAGCTTGAACGAAGGGGCCACAGATACGCAGTATTTT.

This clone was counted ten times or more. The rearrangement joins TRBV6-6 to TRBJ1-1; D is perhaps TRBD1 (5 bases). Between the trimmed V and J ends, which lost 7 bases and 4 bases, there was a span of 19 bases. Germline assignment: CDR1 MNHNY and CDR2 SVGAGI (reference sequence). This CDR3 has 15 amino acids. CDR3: CASIPRRQGGTEAFF. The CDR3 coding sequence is TGTGCCAGCATACCGCGTCGGCAGGGTGGCACTGAAGCTTTCTTT.

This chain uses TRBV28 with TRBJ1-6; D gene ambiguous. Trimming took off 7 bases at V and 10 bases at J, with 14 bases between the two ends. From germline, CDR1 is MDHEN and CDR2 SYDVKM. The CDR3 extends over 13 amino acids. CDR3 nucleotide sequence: TGTGCCAGCAAAGCGGAGGTCCCCTCACCCCTCCACTTT. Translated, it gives CASKAEVPSPLHF.

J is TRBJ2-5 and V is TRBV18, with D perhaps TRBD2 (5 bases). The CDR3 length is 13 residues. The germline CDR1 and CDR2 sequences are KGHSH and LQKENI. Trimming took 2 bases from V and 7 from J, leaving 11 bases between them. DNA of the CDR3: TGTGCCAGCTCACCAGAGGGTCTAGGGACCCAGTACTTC. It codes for CASSPEGLGTQYF.

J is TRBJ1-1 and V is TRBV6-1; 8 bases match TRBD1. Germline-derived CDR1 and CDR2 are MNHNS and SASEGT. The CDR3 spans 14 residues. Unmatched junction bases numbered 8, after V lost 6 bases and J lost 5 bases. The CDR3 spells CASRGQGSRTEAFF. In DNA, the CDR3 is TGTGCCAGCAGAGGACAGGGAAGCAGAACTGAAGCTTTCTTT.

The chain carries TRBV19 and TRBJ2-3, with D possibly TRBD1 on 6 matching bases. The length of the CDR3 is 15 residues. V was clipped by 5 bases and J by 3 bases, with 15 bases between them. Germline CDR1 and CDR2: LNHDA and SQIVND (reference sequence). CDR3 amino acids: CASSPWGQGTDTQYF. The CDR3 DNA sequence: TGTGCCAGTAGTCCCTGGGGGCAAGGGACAGATACGCAGTATTTT.

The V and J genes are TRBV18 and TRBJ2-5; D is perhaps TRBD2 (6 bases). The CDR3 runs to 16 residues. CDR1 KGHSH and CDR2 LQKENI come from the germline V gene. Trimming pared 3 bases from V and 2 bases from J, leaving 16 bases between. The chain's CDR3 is CASSPFPAGRQETQYF. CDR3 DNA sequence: TGTGCCAGCTCACCTTTCCCTGCGGGGAGACAAGAGACCCAGTACTTC.

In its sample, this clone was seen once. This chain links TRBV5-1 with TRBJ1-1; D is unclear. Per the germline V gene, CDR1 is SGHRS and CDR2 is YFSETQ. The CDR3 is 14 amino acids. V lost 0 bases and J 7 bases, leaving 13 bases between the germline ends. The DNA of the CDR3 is TGCGCCAGCAGCTTGGGGCAAGGTGCGGGTGAAGCTTTCTTT. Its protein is CASSLGQGAGEAFF.

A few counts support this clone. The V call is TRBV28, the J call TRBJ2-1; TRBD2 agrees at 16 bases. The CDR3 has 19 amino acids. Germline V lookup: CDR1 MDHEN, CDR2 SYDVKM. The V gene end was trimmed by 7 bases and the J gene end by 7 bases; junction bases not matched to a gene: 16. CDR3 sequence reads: CASTPSSGLAGGLMNEQFF. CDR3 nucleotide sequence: TGTGCCAGCACCCCCTCCTCGGGACTAGCGGGGGGGTTGATGAATGAGCAGTTCTTC.

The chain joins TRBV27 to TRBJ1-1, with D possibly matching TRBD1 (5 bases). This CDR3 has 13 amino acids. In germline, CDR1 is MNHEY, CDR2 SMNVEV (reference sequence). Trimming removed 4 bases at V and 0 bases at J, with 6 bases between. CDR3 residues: CASSSGMNTEAFF. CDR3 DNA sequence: TGTGCCAGCAGTTCAGGGATGAACACTGAAGCTTTCTTT.

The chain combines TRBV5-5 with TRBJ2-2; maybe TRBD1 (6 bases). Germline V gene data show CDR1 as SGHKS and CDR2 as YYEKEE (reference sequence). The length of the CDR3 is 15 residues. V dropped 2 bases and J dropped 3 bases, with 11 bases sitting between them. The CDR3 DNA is TGTGCCAGCAGCTTCCAGGGGATTGACACCGGGGAGCTGTTTTTT. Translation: CASSFQGIDTGELFF.

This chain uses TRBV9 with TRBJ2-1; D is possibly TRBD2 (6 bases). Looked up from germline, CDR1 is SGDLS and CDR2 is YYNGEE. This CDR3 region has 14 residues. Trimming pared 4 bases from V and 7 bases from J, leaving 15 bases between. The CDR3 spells CASSKPFGGNEQFF. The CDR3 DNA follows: TGTGCCAGCAGCAAACCCTTTGGGGGGAATGAGCAGTTCTTC.

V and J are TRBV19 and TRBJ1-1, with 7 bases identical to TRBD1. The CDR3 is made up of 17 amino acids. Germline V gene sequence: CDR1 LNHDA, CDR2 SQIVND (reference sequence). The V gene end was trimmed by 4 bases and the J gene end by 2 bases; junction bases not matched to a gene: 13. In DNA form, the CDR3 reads TGTGCCAGTAGTACCCCGGGACAGCTGGTAACTAACACTGAAGCTTTCTTT. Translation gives CASSTPGQLVTNTEAFF.

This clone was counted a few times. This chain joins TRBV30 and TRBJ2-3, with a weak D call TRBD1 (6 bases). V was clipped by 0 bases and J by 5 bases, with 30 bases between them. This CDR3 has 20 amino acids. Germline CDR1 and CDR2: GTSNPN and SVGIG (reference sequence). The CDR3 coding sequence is TGTGCCTGGAGTGTAGGTGGCAGGGGATTCTCCCCCTCGGCGGGAGATACGCAGTATTTT. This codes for CAWSVGGRGFSPSAGDTQYF.

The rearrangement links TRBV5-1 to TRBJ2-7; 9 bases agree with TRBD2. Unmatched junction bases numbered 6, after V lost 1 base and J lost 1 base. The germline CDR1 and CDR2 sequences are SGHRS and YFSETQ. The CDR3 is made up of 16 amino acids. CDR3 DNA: TGCGCCAGCAGCTTGCCACTAGCGGGTGCTTCCTACGAGCAGTACTTC. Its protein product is CASSLPLAGASYEQYF.

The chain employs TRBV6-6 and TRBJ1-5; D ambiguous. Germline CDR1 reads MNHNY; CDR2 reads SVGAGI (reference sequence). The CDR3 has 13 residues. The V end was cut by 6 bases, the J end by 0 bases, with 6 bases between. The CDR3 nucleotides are TGTGCCAGCAGCTACCATAGCAATCAGCCCCAGCATTTT. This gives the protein CASSYHSNQPQHF.

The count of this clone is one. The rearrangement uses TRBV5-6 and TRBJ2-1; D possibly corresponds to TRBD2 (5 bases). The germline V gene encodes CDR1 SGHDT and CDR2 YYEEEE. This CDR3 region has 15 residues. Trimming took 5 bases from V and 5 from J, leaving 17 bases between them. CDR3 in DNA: TGTGCCAGCAGGTTCCTCCGTGGACTCAACAATGAGCAGTTCTTC. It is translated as CASRFLRGLNNEQFF.

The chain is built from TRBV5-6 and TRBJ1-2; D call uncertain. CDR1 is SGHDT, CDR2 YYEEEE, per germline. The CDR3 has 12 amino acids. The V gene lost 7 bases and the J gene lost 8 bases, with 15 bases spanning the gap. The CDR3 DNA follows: TGTGCCAGCTTTGCGAGGGCGCTGGGCTACACCTTC. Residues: CASFARALGYTF.

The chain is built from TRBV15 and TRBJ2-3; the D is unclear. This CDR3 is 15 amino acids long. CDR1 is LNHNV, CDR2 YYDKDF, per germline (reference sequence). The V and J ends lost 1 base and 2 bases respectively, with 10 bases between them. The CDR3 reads CATSRGGGYTDTQYF. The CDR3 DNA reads TGTGCCACCAGCAGAGGCGGCGGATACACAGATACGCAGTATTTT.

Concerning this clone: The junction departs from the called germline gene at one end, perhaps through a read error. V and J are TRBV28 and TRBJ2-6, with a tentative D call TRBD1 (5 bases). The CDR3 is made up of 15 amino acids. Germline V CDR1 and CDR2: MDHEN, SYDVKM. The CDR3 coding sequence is TGTGCCAGCAACTCTCAAACCTCTGGGGCCAACGGCCTGACTTTC. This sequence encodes CASNSQTSGANGLTF.

CDR3 DNA sequence: TGTGCCAGCAGCTTCGGGGGGAGTTACGAGCAGTACTTC. Amino acids: CASSFGGSYEQYF. This chain uses TRBV5-4 with TRBJ2-5; 7 bases align to TRBD2. The last part of the DNA fits TRBJ2-7 better; the J call may be wrong. Looked up from germline, CDR1 is SGHNT and CDR2 is YYREEE (reference sequence). The CDR3 runs to 13 residues.

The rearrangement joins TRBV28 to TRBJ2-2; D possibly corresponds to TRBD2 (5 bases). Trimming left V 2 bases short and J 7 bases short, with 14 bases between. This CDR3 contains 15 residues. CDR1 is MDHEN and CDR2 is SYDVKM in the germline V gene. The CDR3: CASSLGIRGFGELFF. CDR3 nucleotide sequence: TGTGCCAGCAGTTTAGGAATTAGAGGGTTCGGGGAGCTGTTTTTT.